This T cell receptor (beta chain) came from a study of cytomegalovirus exposure and HLA in healthy donors. PCR employed 60 Vbeta and 13 Jbeta primers. Some clones are missing from TCRdb's copy, which holds only in-frame ones; the method was immunoSEQ multiplex PCR. Among 170,000 or so clones, about 73% were seen once, and the ten largest hold around 13%. Germline lookup yields CDR1 SGHRS and CDR2 YFSETQ. CDR3 length: 14 amino acids. V lost 2 bases, J lost 8 bases, and 13 bases lay in between. This TCR was sampled from a woman aged 45 to 65 in good health and CMV-seropositive. Sequenced material: PBMCs. The chain employs TRBV5-1 and TRBJ1-4, with no clear D. This CDR3 reads CASSFERGGEKLFF. CDR3 nucleotides: TGCGCCAGCAGCTTTGAACGGGGTGGAGAAAAACTGTTTTTT.